These 30 T cell receptor beta chains share one sample of origin, sequenced in a study of T cell responses to AZD1222 COVID-19 vaccine. Assay used: immunoSEQ multiplex PCR; TCRdb lists only in-frame clones, some missing. The table records 150,000 or so clones, 85% to 95% of them present only once. The source was peripheral blood, collected 28 days after the second AZD1222 dose. The receptors come from an adult who received the AZD1222 COVID-19 vaccine.

In its sample, this clone was seen once. This chain connects TRBV19 to TRBJ1-5; weak D call: TRBD1 (5 bases). The V gene's germline CDR1 is LNHDA and CDR2 SQIVND (reference sequence). Trimming removed 5 bases at V and 4 bases at J, with 12 bases between. The CDR3 length is 14 residues. In DNA form, the CDR3 reads TGTGCCAGTAGTCCAGGGTATGGTAATCAGCCCCAGCATTTT. Residues: CASSPGYGNQPQHF. The full variable domain, in which reference TRBV19 and TRBJ1-5 provide the parts outside the CDR3, is DGGITQSPKYLFRKEGQNVTLSCEQNLNHDAMYWYRQDPGQGLRLIYYSQIVNDFQKGDIAEGYSVSREKKESFPLTVTSAQKNPTAFYLCASSPGYGNQPQHFGDGTRLSIL.

The chain couples TRBV4-1 to TRBJ2-1, with D possibly TRBD2 on 8 matching bases. The germline CDR1 and CDR2 sequences are MGHRA and YSYEKL. This CDR3 region has 18 residues. Trimming left V 4 bases short and J 2 bases short, with 21 bases between. The CDR3 sequence is CASSPQPGGREAYNEQFF. The CDR3 region has the DNA TGCGCCAGCAGCCCCCAGCCAGGGGGGCGGGAGGCCTACAATGAGCAGTTCTTC.

V is TRBV6-4 and J is TRBJ1-1; D not resolved. CDR3 length: 13 amino acids. Trimming removed 6 bases from V and 2 bases from J, with 10 bases in between. Germline assignment: CDR1 MRHNA and CDR2 SNTAGT. The CDR3: CASRGGVNTEAFF. The CDR3 bases are TGTGCCAGCAGAGGAGGAGTTAACACTGAAGCTTTCTTT.

The V and J genes are TRBV7-8 and TRBJ1-1; a possible D gene is TRBD1 (6 bases). Deletions cut 1 base from V and 0 bases from J, with 18 bases between. The CDR3 length is 18 residues. CDR1 and CDR2 (germline): SGHVS, FQNEAQ. Written as DNA, the CDR3 is TGTGCCAGCAGCTTAGGGGGGGCATATTTAGCCATGAACACTGAAGCTTTCTTT. Its translation is CASSLGGAYLAMNTEAFF.

The chain recombines TRBV19 with TRBJ1-1; 10 bases match TRBD1. Looked up from germline, CDR1 is LNHDA and CDR2 is SQIVND (reference sequence). The ends lost 5 bases at V and 7 bases at J; junction bases unmatched: 10. This CDR3 spans 15 amino acids. The CDR3: CASSHRDRGPGEAFF. The CDR3 nucleotides read TGTGCCAGTAGTCACCGGGACAGGGGTCCGGGTGAAGCTTTCTTT.

The CDR3 nucleotides read TGTGCCAGCAGTTTTCAGGGGGAGGCTTTCTTT. Protein sequence: CASSFQGEAFF. This rearrangement joins TRBV6-5 to TRBJ1-1; 7 nucleotides line up with TRBD1. Unmatched junction bases numbered 4, after V lost 4 bases and J lost 11 bases. Germline V gene data show CDR1 as MNHEY and CDR2 as SVGAGI. There are 11 residues in the CDR3.

The V gene is TRBV7-9, the J gene TRBJ2-1; 10 bases match TRBD2. The junction had 10 bases not matched to a gene; V was cut back by 1 base and J by 4 bases. CDR3 length equals 18 residues. CDR1 SEHNR and CDR2 FQNEAQ come from the germline V gene (reference sequence). As DNA, the CDR3 is TGTGCCAGCAGCTTAGTTCCTGAGCGGGAGGGCCAGTACAATGAGCAGTTCTTC. Encoded protein: CASSLVPEREGQYNEQFF.

The rearrangement joins TRBV21-1 to TRBJ2-1; TRBD1 was called by the table and not checked on the DNA. TRBV21-1 is a pseudogene. CDR3 length equals 17 residues. Here the CDR3 DNA reads TGTGCCAGCACGGGTCACGGCGGACCGGGACATGGAGTCTTCTACTTCTTC. As protein: CASTGHGGPGHGVFYFF.

The chain has TRBV30 and TRBJ2-5; D is perhaps TRBD2 (7 bases). V was pared by 3 bases and J by 2 bases, with 10 bases between. Germline values: CDR1 GTSNPN, CDR2 SVGIG (reference sequence). The CDR3 contains 13 residues. This chain's CDR3 is CAWRGGRQETQYF. In nucleotides, the CDR3 is TGTGCCTGGAGGGGGGGGCGTCAAGAGACCCAGTACTTC.

This chain connects TRBV7-9 to TRBJ2-3; D is uncertain. Trimming took off 4 bases at V and 5 bases at J, with 4 bases between the two ends. This CDR3 has 11 residues. Germline-derived CDR1 and CDR2 are SEHNR and FQNEAQ (reference sequence). CDR3 sequence (DNA): TGTGCCAGCAGCTACCGAGATACGCAGTATTTT. As protein: CASSYRDTQYF.

CDR3 in DNA: TGTGCCAGCAGACGGAGGGACCTCAATGAGCAGTTCTTC. This gives the protein CASRRRDLNEQFF. The gene calls are TRBV12-3 or TRBV12-4 and TRBJ2-1, with D perhaps TRBD2 (6 bases). This CDR3 is built from 13 residues. Trimming left V 6 bases short and J 6 bases short, with 12 bases between.

The CDR3 is CASRNRAANTEAFF. The CDR3 region has the DNA TGTGCCAGCAGAAACAGGGCGGCAAACACTGAAGCTTTCTTT. The chain combines TRBV7-9 with TRBJ1-1, with D possibly being TRBD1 (6 bases). This CDR3 is built from 14 residues. Between the trimmed V and J ends, which lost 6 bases and 2 bases, there was a span of 13 bases. Germline V gene data show CDR1 as SEHNR and CDR2 as FQNEAQ (reference sequence).

In the case of this clone: Other DNA sequences in this specimen translate into the identical CDR3. The chain employs TRBV30 and TRBJ1-5; D gene uncertain. CDR1 is GTSNPN, CDR2 SVGIG, per germline (reference sequence). The germline V and J ends were trimmed by 0 bases and 2 bases, with 11 bases remaining between them. The CDR3 sequence is 15 residues long. CDR3 amino acids: CAWSVRRGGNQPQHF. In nucleotides, the CDR3 is TGTGCCTGGAGTGTACGACGGGGAGGCAATCAGCCCCAGCATTTT.

This chain links TRBV5-1 with TRBJ2-1; 8 bases line up with TRBD2. The trim removed 6 bases at V and 4 bases at J, leaving 3 bases unmatched. The CDR3 spans 13 residues. Germline lookup yields CDR1 SGHRS and CDR2 YFSETQ. The DNA of the CDR3 is TGCGCCAGCAAAAAGCGGGAGTACAATGAGCAGTTCTTC. It specifies CASKKREYNEQFF.

The chain carries TRBV5-6 and TRBJ2-1, with 7 positions matching TRBD2. Germline values: CDR1 SGHDT, CDR2 YYEEEE. Trimming cost V 2 bases and J 9 bases; bases outside gene matches: 8. This CDR3 spans 14 amino acids. The CDR3 is CASSFGAGEGEQFF. CDR3 in DNA: TGTGCCAGCAGCTTCGGCGCGGGAGAGGGTGAGCAGTTCTTC.

The rearrangement links TRBV30 to TRBJ2-7; possible D gene TRBD2, 6 bases. Trimming left V 3 bases short and J 10 bases short, with 19 bases between. This CDR3 is built from 13 residues. The germline gives CDR1 GTSNPN, CDR2 SVGIG (reference sequence). CDR3 region: CAWREAAGRIQYF. Written as DNA, the CDR3 is TGTGCCTGGAGAGAGGCGGCGGGAAGAATTCAGTACTTC.

This sequence joins TRBV11-2 and TRBJ2-1; 9 bases are a match to TRBD2. Per the germline V gene, CDR1 is SGHAT and CDR2 is FQNNGV. CDR3 length: 17 amino acids. Germline trimming cut 5 bases from V and 3 bases from J; bases unmatched to any gene: 11. CDR3 region: CASSPISQAGGYNEQFF. Written as DNA, the CDR3 is TGTGCCAGCAGCCCCATTTCCCAAGCGGGGGGCTACAATGAGCAGTTCTTC.

V is TRBV30 and J is TRBJ1-1, with D perhaps matching TRBD1 (5 bases). The CDR3 is 16 residues long. Germline CDR1 reads GTSNPN; CDR2 reads SVGIG (reference sequence). Trimming removed 0 bases from V and 1 base from J, with 15 bases in between. Here the CDR3 reads CAWSVSWGRQNTEAFF. As DNA, the CDR3 is TGTGCCTGGAGTGTAAGTTGGGGGAGACAGAACACTGAAGCTTTCTTT. The full variable domain, its missing parts supplied by reference TRBV30 and TRBJ1-1, is SQTIHQWPATLVQPVGSPLSLECTVEGTSNPNLYWYRQAAGRGLQLLFYSVGIGQISSEVPQNLSASRPQDRQFILSSKKLLLSDSGFYLCAWSVSWGRQNTEAFFGQGTRLTVV.

The chain combines TRBV6-5 with TRBJ2-2, with no clear D. V gave up 9 bases and J gave up 1 base, with 6 bases separating them. Germline V gives CDR1 MNHEY, CDR2 SVGAGI. The CDR3 has 12 amino acids. The CDR3 is CASGRNTGELFF. The DNA of the CDR3 is TGTGCCAGTGGTAGGAACACCGGGGAGCTGTTTTTT.

A single count supports this clone. The CDR3 nucleotides are TGTGCCAGCAGCGCAATCGGGACTAGCGCCGAGCAGTACTTC. Protein: CASSAIGTSAEQYF. The V call is TRBV9, the J call TRBJ2-7; 10 nucleotides match TRBD2. After removal of 3 bases from V and 6 bases from J, the junction contained 6 bases not matched to a gene. CDR3 size: 14 residues. CDR1 is SGDLS, CDR2 YYNGEE, per germline.

V gene TRBV5-4 combines with J gene TRBJ1-3; D remains unclear. The V and J ends lost 0 bases and 0 bases respectively, with 10 bases between them. From germline, CDR1 is SGHNT and CDR2 YYREEE (reference sequence). CDR3 length equals 16 residues. CDR3: CASSLGPSSSGNTIYF. The CDR3 coding sequence is TGTGCCAGCAGCTTGGGACCGTCGAGCTCTGGAAACACCATATATTTT.

The gene calls are TRBV19 and TRBJ1-3; D might be TRBD1 (5 bases). Germline assignment: CDR1 LNHDA and CDR2 SQIVND (reference sequence). The CDR3 is made up of 15 amino acids. Trimming removed 8 bases at V and 4 bases at J, with 18 bases between. CDR3 region: CASRSGDGHGNTIYF. DNA for the CDR3: TGTGCCAGTCGATCCGGGGACGGGCACGGAAACACCATATATTTT.

V and J are TRBV6-5 and TRBJ1-4; tentatively, D is TRBD1 (5 bases). This CDR3 is built from 14 residues. The germline CDR1 and CDR2 sequences are MNHEY and SVGAGI. Trimming left V 3 bases short and J 6 bases short, with 11 bases between. CDR3 loop: CASSYMRGDEKLFF. The CDR3, as DNA: TGTGCCAGCAGTTATATGCGGGGGGATGAAAAACTGTTTTTT.

This clone has only one observation. The CDR3 region is CASSLVGGGVTEAFF. The CDR3 DNA is TGTGCCAGCAGCTTAGTCGGGGGGGGAGTCACTGAAGCTTTCTTT. The chain carries TRBV7-8 and TRBJ1-1; weak D call: TRBD1 (5 bases). Trimming cost V 1 base and J 4 bases, with 13 bases left between them. The CDR3 covers 15 residues. Germline CDR1 reads SGHVS; CDR2 reads FQNEAQ.

The chain uses TRBV2 and TRBJ2-1, with 14 bases lining up with TRBD2. Germline CDR1 and CDR2: SNHLY and FYNNEI. This CDR3 region has 14 residues. Trimming cost V 6 bases and J 8 bases; bases outside gene matches: 3. Here the CDR3 reads CASRPGLAGDEQFF. The CDR3 region has the DNA TGTGCCAGCAGGCCGGGACTAGCGGGGGATGAGCAGTTCTTC.

This chain links TRBV7-6 with TRBJ1-2; 8 positions match TRBD1. Germline CDR1 SGHVS, CDR2 FNYEAQ. J was trimmed by 0 bases and V by 1 base; bases with no gene match: 7. The CDR3 is 17 amino acids. CDR3 region: CASSLGTGGRSNYGYTF. The CDR3, as DNA: TGTGCCAGCAGCTTAGGTACAGGGGGTCGTTCTAACTATGGCTACACCTTC. Together with reference TRBV7-6 and TRBJ1-2, the CDR3 gives the full variable domain: GAGVSQSPRYKVTKRGQDVALRCDPISGHVSLYWYRQALGQGPEFLTYFNYEAQQDKSGLPNDRFSAERPEGSISTLTIQRTEQRDSAMYRCASSLGTGGRSNYGYTFGSGTRLTVV.

A single count supports this clone. This rearrangement joins TRBV19 to TRBJ1-4; no clear D gene. The CDR3 contains 12 residues. V lost 5 bases, J lost 6 bases, and 7 bases lay in between. The germline CDR1 and CDR2 sequences are LNHDA and SQIVND (reference sequence). The CDR3 spells CASSPQYEKLFF. CDR3 DNA sequence: TGTGCCAGTAGTCCGCAGTATGAAAAACTGTTTTTT.

The chain recombines TRBV7-2 with TRBJ1-2; possible D gene TRBD1, 5 bases. There are 13 residues in the CDR3. CDR1 and CDR2 (germline): SGHTA, FQGNSA. Trimming cost V 1 base and J 4 bases, with 7 bases left between them. Here the CDR3 reads CASSLDRTYGYTF. The CDR3 DNA sequence: TGTGCCAGCAGCTTAGACAGGACCTATGGCTACACCTTC.

This chain joins TRBV12-5 and TRBJ1-1; TRBD1 is a possible D gene (5 bases). Trimming took 3 bases from V and 0 from J, leaving 14 bases between them. CDR1 and CDR2 from the germline V gene are LGHNT and FRNRAP. This CDR3 is built from 16 residues. CDR3 loop: CASGFSQGALNTEAFF. CDR3 nucleotides: TGTGCTAGTGGTTTTTCGCAGGGCGCTCTGAACACTGAAGCTTTCTTT.

The rearrangement joins TRBV5-1 to TRBJ1-3; 8 bases map to TRBD1. The ends lost 2 bases at V and 1 base at J; junction bases unmatched: 5. CDR3 length: 16 amino acids. Germline-derived CDR1 and CDR2 are SGHRS and YFSETQ. The CDR3 loop is CASSFQGAMSGNTIYF. Written as DNA, the CDR3 is TGCGCCAGCAGCTTTCAGGGGGCAATGTCTGGAAACACCATATATTTT.